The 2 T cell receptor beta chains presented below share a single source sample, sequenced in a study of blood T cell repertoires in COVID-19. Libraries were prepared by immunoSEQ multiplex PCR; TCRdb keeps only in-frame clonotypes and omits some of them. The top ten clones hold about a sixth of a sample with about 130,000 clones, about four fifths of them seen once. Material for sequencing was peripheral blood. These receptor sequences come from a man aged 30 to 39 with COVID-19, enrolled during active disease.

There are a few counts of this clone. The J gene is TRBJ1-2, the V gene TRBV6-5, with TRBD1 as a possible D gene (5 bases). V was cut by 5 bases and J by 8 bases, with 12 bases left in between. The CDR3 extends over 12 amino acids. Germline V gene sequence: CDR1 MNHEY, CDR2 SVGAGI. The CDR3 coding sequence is TGTGCCAGCAGTCCCGGGGGGGTGGGCTACACCTTC. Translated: CASSPGGVGYTF.

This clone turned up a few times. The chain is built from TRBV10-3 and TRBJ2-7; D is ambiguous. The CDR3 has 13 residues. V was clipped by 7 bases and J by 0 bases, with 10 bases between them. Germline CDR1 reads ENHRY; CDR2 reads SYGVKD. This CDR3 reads CAIMAPSSYEQYF. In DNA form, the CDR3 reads TGTGCCATCATGGCCCCATCCTCCTACGAGCAGTACTTC.